This T cell receptor (beta chain) was sequenced during a study of cytomegalovirus exposure and HLA in healthy donors. PCR was performed using 60 Vbeta and 13 Jbeta primers. Generated by immunoSEQ multiplex PCR, the TCRdb table keeps only in-frame clones and is missing some. Of roughly 120,000 clones listed, roughly 82% are singletons. Concerning this clone itself: Its antigen is not known.

Study-wide results and limits: Fewer N-insertions (relative to the approximately 700-donor mean) were reportedly seen in an Asian-associated ancestry cluster in a later analysis. Follow-up analysis later connected one missense variant in DCLRE1C with trimming of TCR beta V- and J-genes. The only immune exposure information that was available was CMV serostatus.

The CDR3 loop spans 12 amino acids. The germline CDR1 and CDR2 sequences are MNHNS and SASEGT. Trimming cost V 8 bases and J 6 bases, with 12 bases left between them. The V gene is TRBV6-1, the J gene TRBJ2-3; D might be TRBD2 (6 bases). Sample: PBMCs. This clonotype was sampled from a woman in her forties in good health and CMV-seropositive. The CDR3 spells CASVGGSDTQYF. The CDR3 coding sequence is TGTGCCAGCGTCGGGGGTTCTGATACGCAGTATTTT.